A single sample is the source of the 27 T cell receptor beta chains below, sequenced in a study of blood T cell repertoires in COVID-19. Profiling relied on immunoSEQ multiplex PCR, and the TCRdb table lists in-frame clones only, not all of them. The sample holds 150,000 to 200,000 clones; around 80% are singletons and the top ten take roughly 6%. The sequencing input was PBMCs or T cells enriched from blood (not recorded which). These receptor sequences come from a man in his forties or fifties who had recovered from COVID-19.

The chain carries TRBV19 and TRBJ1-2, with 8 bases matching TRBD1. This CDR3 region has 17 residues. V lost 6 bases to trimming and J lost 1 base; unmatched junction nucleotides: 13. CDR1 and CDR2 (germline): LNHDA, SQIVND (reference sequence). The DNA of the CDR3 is TGTGCCAGTAGAGACTCCGGGACAGGTTCGCATAACTATGGCTACACCTTC. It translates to CASRDSGTGSHNYGYTF.

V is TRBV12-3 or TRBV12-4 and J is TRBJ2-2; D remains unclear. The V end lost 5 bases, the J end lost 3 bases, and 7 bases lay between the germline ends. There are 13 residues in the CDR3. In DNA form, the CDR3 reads TGTGCCAGCAGTGCACAGCACACCGGGGAGCTGTTTTTT. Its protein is CASSAQHTGELFF.

This CDR3 reads CACTRWGPGDTQYF. The DNA for the CDR3 is TGTGCCTGCACCCGGTGGGGGCCGGGGGATACGCAGTATTTT. The V call is TRBV30, the J call TRBJ2-3; tentative D call: TRBD1 (6 bases). Trimming shortened V by 6 bases and J by 6 bases, and 19 bases separated the two germline ends. Germline V gene sequence: CDR1 GTSNPN, CDR2 SVGIG (reference sequence). This CDR3 has 14 amino acids.

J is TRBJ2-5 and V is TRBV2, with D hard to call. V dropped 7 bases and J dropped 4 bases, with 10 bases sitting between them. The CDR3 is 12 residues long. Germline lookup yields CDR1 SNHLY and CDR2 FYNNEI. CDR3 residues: CASMLFRETQYF. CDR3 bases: TGTGCCAGCATGTTGTTCCGAGAGACCCAGTACTTC.

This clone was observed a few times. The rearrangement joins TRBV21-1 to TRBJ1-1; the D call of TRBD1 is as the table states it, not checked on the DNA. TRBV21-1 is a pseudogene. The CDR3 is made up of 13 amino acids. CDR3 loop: CASSQGTARKAFF. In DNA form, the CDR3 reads TGTGCCAGCAGCCAAGGGACAGCAAGGAAAGCTTTCTTT.

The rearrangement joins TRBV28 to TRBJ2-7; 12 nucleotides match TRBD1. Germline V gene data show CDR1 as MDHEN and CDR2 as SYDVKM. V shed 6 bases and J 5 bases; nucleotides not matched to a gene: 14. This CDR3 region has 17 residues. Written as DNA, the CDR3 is TGTGCCAGCAGCCCCCCCTCGGATGGGACAGGGGGCCACGAGCAGTACGTC. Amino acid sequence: CASSPPSDGTGGHEQYV.

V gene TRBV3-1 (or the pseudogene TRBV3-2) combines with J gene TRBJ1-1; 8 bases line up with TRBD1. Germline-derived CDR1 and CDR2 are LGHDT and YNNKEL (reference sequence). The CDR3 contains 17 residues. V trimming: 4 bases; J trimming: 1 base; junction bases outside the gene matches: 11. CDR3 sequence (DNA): TGTGCCAGCAGCCTCCCCAGGGGGCCCGGAGGGAACACTGAAGCTTTCTTT. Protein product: CASSLPRGPGGNTEAFF.

The CDR3 protein is CASSLRQGANYGYTF. The CDR3 region has the DNA TGTGCCAGCAGCTTACGGCAGGGGGCAAACTATGGCTACACCTTC. V is TRBV7-2 and J is TRBJ1-2; 8 nucleotides match TRBD1. The J segment lost 2 bases and the V segment lost 2 bases, leaving 4 bases of the junction unmatched. The CDR3 loop spans 15 amino acids. Germline CDR1 SGHTA, CDR2 FQGNSA. Complete variable domain (other parts from reference TRBV7-2 and TRBJ1-2): GAGVSQSPSNKVTEKGKDVELRCDPISGHTALYWYRQSLGQGLEFLIYFQGNSAPDKSGLPSDRFSAERTGGSVSTLTIQRTQQEDSAVYLCASSLRQGANYGYTFGSGTRLTVV.

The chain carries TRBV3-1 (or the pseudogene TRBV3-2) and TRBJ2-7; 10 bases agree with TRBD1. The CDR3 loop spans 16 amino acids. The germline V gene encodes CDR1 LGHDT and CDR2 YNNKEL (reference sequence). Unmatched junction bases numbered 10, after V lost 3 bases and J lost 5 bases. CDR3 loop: CASSQSPGQGIHEQYF. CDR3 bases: TGTGCCAGCAGCCAGTCGCCGGGACAGGGGATTCACGAGCAGTACTTC.

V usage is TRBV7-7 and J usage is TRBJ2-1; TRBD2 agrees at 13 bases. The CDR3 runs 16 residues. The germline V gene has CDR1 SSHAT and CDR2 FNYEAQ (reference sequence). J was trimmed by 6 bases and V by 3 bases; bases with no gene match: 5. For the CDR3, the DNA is TGTGCCAGCAGCTTGACACTAGCGGGGGGGTCCAATGAGCAGTTCTTC. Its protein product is CASSLTLAGGSNEQFF. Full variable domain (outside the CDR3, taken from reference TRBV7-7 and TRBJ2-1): GAGVSQSPRYKVTKRGQDVTLRCDPISSHATLYWYQQALGQGPEFLTYFNYEAQPDKSGLPSDRFSAERPEGSISTLTIQRTEQRDSAMYRCASSLTLAGGSNEQFFGPGTRLTVL.

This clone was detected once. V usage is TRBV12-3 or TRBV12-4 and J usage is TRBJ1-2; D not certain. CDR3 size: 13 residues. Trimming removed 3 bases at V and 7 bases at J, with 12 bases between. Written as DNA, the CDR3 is TGTGCCAGCAGTTTGTCAGCACCGGGTGGCTACACCTTC. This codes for CASSLSAPGGYTF.

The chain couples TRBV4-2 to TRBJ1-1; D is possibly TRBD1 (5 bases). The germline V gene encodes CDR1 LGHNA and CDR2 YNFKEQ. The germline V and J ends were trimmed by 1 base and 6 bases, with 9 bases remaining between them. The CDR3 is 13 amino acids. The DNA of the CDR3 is TGTGCCAGCAGCCAAGTTTCAGGGTCTGAAGCTTTCTTT. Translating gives CASSQVSGSEAFF.

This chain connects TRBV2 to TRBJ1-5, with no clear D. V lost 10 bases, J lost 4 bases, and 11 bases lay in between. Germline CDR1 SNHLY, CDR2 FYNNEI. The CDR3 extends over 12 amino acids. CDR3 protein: CANGGGNQPQHF. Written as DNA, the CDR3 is TGTGCCAATGGAGGTGGGAATCAGCCCCAGCATTTT.

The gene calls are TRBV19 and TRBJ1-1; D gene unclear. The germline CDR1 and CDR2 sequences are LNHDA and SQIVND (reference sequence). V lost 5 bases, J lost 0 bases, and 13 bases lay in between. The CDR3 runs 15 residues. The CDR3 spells CASSEDDSMNTEAFF. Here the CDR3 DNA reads TGTGCCAGTAGTGAGGATGATTCCATGAACACTGAAGCTTTCTTT. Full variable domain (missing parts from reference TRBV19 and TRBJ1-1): DGGITQSPKYLFRKEGQNVTLSCEQNLNHDAMYWYRQDPGQGLRLIYYSQIVNDFQKGDIAEGYSVSREKKESFPLTVTSAQKNPTAFYLCASSEDDSMNTEAFFGQGTRLTVV.

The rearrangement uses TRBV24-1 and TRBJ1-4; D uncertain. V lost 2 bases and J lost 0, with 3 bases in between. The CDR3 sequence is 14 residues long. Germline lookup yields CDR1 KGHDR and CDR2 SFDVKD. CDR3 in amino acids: CATSDSATNEKLFF. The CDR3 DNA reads TGTGCCACCAGTGATTCGGCAACTAATGAAAAACTGTTTTTT.

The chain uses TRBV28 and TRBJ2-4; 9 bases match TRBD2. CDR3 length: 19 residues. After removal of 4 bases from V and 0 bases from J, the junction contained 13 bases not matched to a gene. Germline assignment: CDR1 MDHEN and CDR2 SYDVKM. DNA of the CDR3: TGTGCCAGCAGTTCTTTATTTCGCGGGGGGGAGGCAGCCAAAAACATTCAGTACTTC. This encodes CASSSLFRGGEAAKNIQYF.

The CDR3 sequence is CASSLADSTGGYTF. Here the CDR3 DNA reads TGCGCCAGCAGCTTGGCCGACAGTACCGGTGGCTACACCTTC. The chain employs TRBV5-1 and TRBJ1-2, with a tentative D call TRBD1 (5 bases). Germline CDR1 SGHRS, CDR2 YFSETQ. The V end lost 0 bases, the J end lost 7 bases, and 13 bases lay between the germline ends. The CDR3 spans 14 residues.

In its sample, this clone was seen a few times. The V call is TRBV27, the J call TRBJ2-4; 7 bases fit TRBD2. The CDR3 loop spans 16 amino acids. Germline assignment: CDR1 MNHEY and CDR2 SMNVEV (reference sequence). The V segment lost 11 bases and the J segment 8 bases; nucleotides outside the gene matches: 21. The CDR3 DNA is TGTGCCGGAAAGGAAGCGGGGTCACTCCCAATAGACATTCAGTACTTC. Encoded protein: CAGKEAGSLPIDIQYF.

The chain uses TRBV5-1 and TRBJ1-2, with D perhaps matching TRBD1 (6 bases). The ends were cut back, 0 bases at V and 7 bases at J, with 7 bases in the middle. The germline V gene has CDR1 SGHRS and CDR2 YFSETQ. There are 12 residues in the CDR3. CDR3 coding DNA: TGCGCCAGCAGCTTGGACAGGGTTGGCTACACCTTC. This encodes CASSLDRVGYTF.

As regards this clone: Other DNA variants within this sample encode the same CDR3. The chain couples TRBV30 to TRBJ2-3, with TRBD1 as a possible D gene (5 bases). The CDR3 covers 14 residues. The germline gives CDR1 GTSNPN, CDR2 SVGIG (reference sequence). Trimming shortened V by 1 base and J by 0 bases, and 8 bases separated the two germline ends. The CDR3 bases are TGTGCCTGGAGTGAGGGGCAGAGCACAGATACGCAGTATTTT. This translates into CAWSEGQSTDTQYF.

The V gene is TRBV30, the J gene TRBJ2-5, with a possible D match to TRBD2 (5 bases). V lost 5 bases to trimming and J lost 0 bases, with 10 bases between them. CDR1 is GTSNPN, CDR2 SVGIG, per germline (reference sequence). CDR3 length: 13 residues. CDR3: CAWSEGNQETQYF. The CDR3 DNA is TGTGCCTGGTCTGAGGGCAACCAAGAGACCCAGTACTTC.

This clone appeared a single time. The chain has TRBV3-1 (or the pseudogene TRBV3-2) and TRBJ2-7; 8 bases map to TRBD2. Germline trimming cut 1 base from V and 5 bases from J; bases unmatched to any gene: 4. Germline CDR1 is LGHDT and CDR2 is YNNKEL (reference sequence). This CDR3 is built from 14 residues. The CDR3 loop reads CASSQGGGLNEQYV. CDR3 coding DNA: TGTGCCAGCAGCCAAGGCGGGGGGCTCAACGAGCAGTACGTC.

CDR3 DNA: TGCGCCAGCAGCTTGGCGCGGACAGGGGGCACAGATACGCAGTATTTT. This gives the protein CASSLARTGGTDTQYF. This chain joins TRBV5-1 and TRBJ2-3; TRBD1 matches 9 bases. V shed 0 bases, J shed 1 base, and the junction held 3 bases outside the gene matches. The CDR3 runs 16 residues. The V gene's germline CDR1 is SGHRS and CDR2 YFSETQ.

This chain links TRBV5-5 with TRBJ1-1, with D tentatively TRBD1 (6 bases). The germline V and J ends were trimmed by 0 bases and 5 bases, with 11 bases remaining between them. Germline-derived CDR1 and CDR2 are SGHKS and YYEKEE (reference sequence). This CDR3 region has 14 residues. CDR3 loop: CASSLDRVRTEAFF. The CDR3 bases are TGTGCCAGCAGCTTGGACAGGGTTAGAACTGAAGCTTTCTTT.

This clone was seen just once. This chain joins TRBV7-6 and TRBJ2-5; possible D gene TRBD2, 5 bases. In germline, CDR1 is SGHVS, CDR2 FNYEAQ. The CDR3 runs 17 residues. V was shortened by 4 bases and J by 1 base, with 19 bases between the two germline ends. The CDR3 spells CASSSPGGAVAQETQYF. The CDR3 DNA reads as TGTGCCAGCAGCTCCCCCGGTGGAGCGGTGGCCCAAGAGACCCAGTACTTC.

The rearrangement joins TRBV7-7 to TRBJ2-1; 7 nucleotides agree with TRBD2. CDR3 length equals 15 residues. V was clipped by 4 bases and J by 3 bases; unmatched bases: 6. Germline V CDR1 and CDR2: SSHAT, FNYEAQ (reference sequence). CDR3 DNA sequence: TGTGCCAGCAGCTCGGGGAGCGGGGTCTACAATGAGCAGTTCTTC. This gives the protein CASSSGSGVYNEQFF.

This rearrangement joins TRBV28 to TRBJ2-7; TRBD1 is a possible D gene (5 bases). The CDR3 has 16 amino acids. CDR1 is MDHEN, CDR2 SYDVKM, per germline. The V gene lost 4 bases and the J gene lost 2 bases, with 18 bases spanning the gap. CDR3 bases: TGTGCCAGCAGTTCTTGGAAGGGGCTTTGTCCCTACGAGCAGTACGTC. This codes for CASSSWKGLCPYEQYV.